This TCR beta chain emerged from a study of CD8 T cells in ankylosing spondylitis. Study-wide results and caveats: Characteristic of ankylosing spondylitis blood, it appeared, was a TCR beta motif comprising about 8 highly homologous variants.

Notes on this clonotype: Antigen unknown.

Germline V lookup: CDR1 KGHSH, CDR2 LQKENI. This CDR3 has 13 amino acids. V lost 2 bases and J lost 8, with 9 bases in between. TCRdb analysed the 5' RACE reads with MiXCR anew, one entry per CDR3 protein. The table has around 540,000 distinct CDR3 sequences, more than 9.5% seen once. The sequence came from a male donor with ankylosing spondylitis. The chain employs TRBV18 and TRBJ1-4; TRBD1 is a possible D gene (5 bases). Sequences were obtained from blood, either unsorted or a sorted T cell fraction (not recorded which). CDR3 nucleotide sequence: TGTGCCAGCTCACCAAGCTGGGACGAAAAACTGTTTTTT. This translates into CASSPSWDEKLFF.